This T cell receptor (beta chain) was identified in a study of blood T cells in healthy people across ages. The study isolated at least 7 million PBMCs from each sample. Regarding this clonotype: Its specificity is unknown.

Trimming stripped 1 base from V and 2 bases from J, with 13 bases between. Germline V CDR1 and CDR2: LGHNA, YNFKEQ. There are 16 residues in the CDR3. Points from the study as a whole: Among long-lived donors, naive CD4+ cells were more numerous and diversity higher than in aged donors.

Using a J-beta primer mix together with a sample-barcoded 5' primer, a second PCR was run for roughly 6 to 12 cycles. Every sample returned 2.5 million or more CDR3-containing paired-end reads. Using its own MiXCR run on the 5' RACE reads, TCRdb lists one record per CDR3 protein. The repertoire holds roughly 700,000 distinct CDR3 sequences, with around half as singletons. This receptor was obtained from a woman in her fifties or sixties in good health. The chain is built from TRBV4-2 and TRBJ2-3; the D gene is possibly TRBD1 (5 bases). What was sequenced was blood. The CDR3 DNA follows: TGTGCCAGCAGCCAAGCCGTAGACAGCCACACAGATACGCAGTATTTT. This codes for CASSQAVDSHTDTQYF.